The clone carrying this TCR beta chain was detected only a few times. The antigen is undetermined. Cell sorting via CD45RO/CCR7/CD25/CD127/CD95/CD27 was performed to obtain CD4+ naive, central memory, regulatory and stem cell-like memory cells. These data are taken from a study of beta chain features in type 1 diabetes. Study-level findings and limits: VDJ junctions sequenced from type 1 diabetes patients showed fewer insertions and more deletions. Compared to healthy donors, patients appeared to have naive, central memory and Treg TCRB repertoires that were more alike. In cDNA sequencing, cells with high TCR expression could be over-represented.

This CDR3 region has 13 residues. Germline V lookup: CDR1 SSHAT, CDR2 FNYEAQ (reference sequence). V lost 5 bases to trimming and J lost 7 bases, with 12 bases between them. The authors reverse transcribed all of the isolated RNA, so sequencing captured expressed TCRB transcripts. Clones were sequenced by immunoSEQ multiplex PCR, and TCRdb holds only the in-frame ones, with some missing. The data show around 250,000 clones, with 25% to 35% seen just once and 4% held by the top ten. The receptor's source is a man aged 25 to 40 in good health. The specimen was central memory CD4+ T cells from blood. This sequence joins TRBV7-7 and TRBJ2-1; tentative D call: TRBD2 (5 bases). CDR3 amino acids: CASSRPGSNEQFF. Written as DNA, the CDR3 is TGTGCCAGCAGCCGGCCTGGGAGTAATGAGCAGTTCTTC.